Here is one TCR beta chain with its context. Per germline, CDR1 SGDLS and CDR2 YYNGEE. V trimming: 1 base; J trimming: 6 bases; junction bases outside the gene matches: 8. This CDR3 comprises 16 residues. The source of the sample is a study of T cell responses to AZD1222 COVID-19 vaccine. Some clones are missing from TCRdb's copy, which holds only in-frame ones; the method was immunoSEQ multiplex PCR. The repertoire has approximately 120,000 clones, around nine tenths of them found once; the top ten carry about a sixth. The sample consisted of peripheral blood, taken on day 0 of AZD1222 vaccination. The V call is TRBV9, the J call TRBJ2-1; 9 bases match TRBD2. The TCR originated in an adult in good health. The CDR3, as DNA: TGTGCCAGCAGCGTACCAGGGGGGACTAGCCCCAATGAGCAGTTCTTC. This encodes CASSVPGGTSPNEQFF.